Presented here are 8 T cell receptor beta chains from one specimen sequenced in a study of T cells in Graves' hyperthyroidism and ophthalmopathy. Amplification of TCR beta CDR3 regions was performed using RNA transcripts as template. With the HTBI primer set, the TCR CDR3 went through a first round of RT-PCR. TCRdb used MiXCR to reprocess the multiplex PCR reads, holding one entry per CDR3 protein. Here the sample spans roughly 840,000 distinct CDR3 sequences, roughly 40% being singletons. Sequencing was carried out using blood. These receptors all stem from a man aged 18 to 30 with Graves' hyperthyroidism.

This chain joins TRBV6-6 and TRBJ1-2, with 8 nucleotides matching TRBD1. CDR1 is MNHNY and CDR2 is SVGAGI in the germline V gene (reference sequence). With 5 bases clipped from V and 8 bases from J, the junction kept 13 bases outside the gene matches. The CDR3 totals 15 residues. This CDR3 is CASSPKGQALLGYTF. CDR3 DNA: TGTGCCAGCAGTCCGAAGGGACAGGCGTTACTAGGCTACACCTTC.

The chain carries TRBV7-9 and TRBJ2-6, with 9 nucleotides matching TRBD1. J was trimmed by 4 bases and V by 2 bases; bases with no gene match: 9. This CDR3 comprises 18 residues. The germline V gene has CDR1 SEHNR and CDR2 FQNEAQ (reference sequence). This CDR3 is CASSLRGRTGVGANVLTF. The CDR3 DNA sequence: TGTGCCAGCAGCTTACGGGGCCGGACAGGGGTCGGGGCCAACGTCCTGACTTTC.

This chain uses TRBV7-9 with TRBJ2-7; D may be TRBD1 (5 bases). Trimming took 4 bases from V and 5 from J, leaving 9 bases between them. The CDR3 length is 12 residues. Germline-derived CDR1 and CDR2 are SEHNR and FQNEAQ (reference sequence). CDR3 region: CASSSFRDEQYF. The CDR3 coding sequence is TGTGCCAGCAGCTCGTTCAGGGACGAGCAGTACTTC.

Ten or more counts support this clonotype. The CDR3 loop reads CASSEYGDNQPQHF. DNA for the CDR3: TGTGCCAGCAGTGAGTACGGAGACAATCAGCCCCAGCATTTT. The chain combines TRBV2 with TRBJ1-5; D unclear. V lost 3 bases and J 3 bases, leaving 9 bases between the germline ends. Germline loops: CDR1 SNHLY, CDR2 FYNNEI. The CDR3 totals 14 residues.

This clonotype was counted many times. V usage is TRBV10-3 and J usage is TRBJ1-1; 7 bases align to TRBD1. Germline loops: CDR1 ENHRY, CDR2 SYGVKD. V was clipped by 5 bases and J by 6 bases; unmatched bases: 9. The CDR3 runs to 14 residues. CDR3 sequence: CAISKDRASAEAFF. For the CDR3, the DNA is TGTGCCATCAGTAAAGACAGGGCGTCGGCTGAAGCTTTCTTT.

Comments on this clonotype: This may be a read error: a much more frequent sequence differs by one nucleotide. This chain uses TRBV7-9 with TRBJ2-7; no firm D call. V lost 0 bases and J lost 5, with 5 bases in between. CDR3 length: 12 residues. The germline V gene has CDR1 SEHNR and CDR2 FQNEAQ (reference sequence). CDR3 amino acids: CASSLAQDEQYF. CDR3 nucleotide sequence: TGTGCCAGCAGCTTAGCGCAGGACGAGCAGTACTTC.

This clonotype was recorded a few times. The J gene is TRBJ2-2, the V gene TRBV12-3 or TRBV12-4; D unresolved. This CDR3 has 18 amino acids. Trimming cost V 4 bases and J 2 bases, with 20 bases left between them. CDR3 sequence (DNA): TGTGCCAGCAGTTCGACATTCGCCACCGTTCACAACACCGGGGAGCTGTTTTTT. Protein product: CASSSTFATVHNTGELFF.

As to this clonotype: A much bigger clone sits one base away, suggesting this may be a read error. V usage is TRBV7-6 and J usage is TRBJ2-5; TRBD2 aligns across 10 bases. Germline CDR1 and CDR2: SGHVS and FNYEAQ. CDR3 size: 17 residues. The V gene end was trimmed by 4 bases and the J gene end by 6 bases; junction bases not matched to a gene: 14. DNA for the CDR3: TGTGCCAGCAGCTATCCACAGCGGGAGGGCCGTCCGAAGACCCAGTACTTC. It encodes CASSYPQREGRPKTQYF.